The rows below give T cell receptor beta chains drawn from one sample of a study of beta chain features in type 1 diabetes. Method: immunoSEQ multiplex PCR; TCRdb's copy keeps in-frame clones and lacks some. The sample shows 150,000 or so clones, 8.5% to 14% of them seen only once. Sequencing was carried out using central memory CD4+ T cells from blood. These receptors all come from a man aged 18-30 years in good health. CDR3s include the opening cysteine and the closing phenylalanine or tryptophan. Each record gives: D gene, clone size, V gene, J gene, CDR3 DNA, CDR3 protein. The D gene is left open where the match is weak. Clone size is given for some rows only: seen once, a few or many times, or a class if the clone is expanded.

>.|few|TRBV4-2|TRBJ2-1
TGTGCCAGCAGCCGCCACTCAGATGAGCAGTTCTTC
CASSRHSDEQFF
>.|few|TRBV30|TRBJ2-7
TGTGCCTGGAGTGTAAATCGGCTGCCTTACGAGCAGTACTTC
CAWSVNRLPYEQYF
>.|few|TRBV14|TRBJ1-2
TGTGCCAGCAGCCAATATCATCTCGAGGGGGGCGGCTATGGCTACACCTTC
CASSQYHLEGGGYGYTF
>.|many|TRBV25-1|TRBJ1-5
TGTGCCAGCAGTGAATCTCGACGGGATGAGAGCAATCAGCCCCAGCATTTT
CASSESRRDESNQPQHF
>TRBD1|few|TRBV7-2|TRBJ2-5
TGTGCCAGCAGCACCGGGACAGGGGTCGGGGAGACCCAGTACTTC
CASSTGTGVGETQYF
>TRBD1|few|TRBV7-2|TRBJ1-1
TGTGCCAGCAGTCGGACAGGGGTATCGGCTTTCTTT
CASSRTGVSAFF
>.|.|TRBV4-2|TRBJ2-2
TGTGCCAGCAGCCAAGCCCATGGGAAGTCGGGCACCGGGGAGCTGTTTTTT
CASSQAHGKSGTGELFF
>TRBD1|.|TRBV7-2|TRBJ2-1
TGTGCCAGCAGCTTGGGGACAGTCAATGAGCAGTTCTTC
CASSLGTVNEQFF
>TRBD1|few|TRBV6-5|TRBJ2-7
TGTGCCAGCAGTTGGGACAGGGTTTCCTACGAGCAGTACTTC
CASSWDRVSYEQYF
>TRBD2|few|TRBV25-1|TRBJ2-1
TGTGCCAGCAGGGGAAGCGGGAGTGGTACGCCCCACAATGAGCAGTTCTTC
CASRGSGSGTPHNEQFF
>.|.|TRBV9|TRBJ2-7
TGTGCCAGCAGCGTAGACGGTAGCTCCTACGAGCAGTACTTC
CASSVDGSSYEQYF
>.|.|TRBV6-1|TRBJ1-5
TGTGCCAGCAGTGCAACCGGGACGCAGCCCCAGCATTTT
CASSATGTQPQHF